What follows describes a single TCR beta chain. Its target is not known. TCRdb reprocessed the 5' RACE reads and stores each CDR3 protein as one record, lacking DNA. The sample's table shows roughly 150,000 distinct CDR3 sequences. Germline V gives CDR1 DFQATT, CDR2 SNEGSKA (reference sequence). This CDR3 region has 17 residues. This record comes from a study of monozygotic twins with inflammatory bowel disease. Study-level findings and limits: Healthy co-twins exceeded IBD patients in TCRbeta diversity as measured by inverse Simpson.

The receptor's source is a human donor with ulcerative colitis or Crohn's disease, or a healthy co-twin of an affected twin (not recorded which). Sequencing used blood. V is TRBV20-1 and J is TRBJ2-2; TCRdb gives TRBD2 as the D gene, but with no DNA this cannot be confirmed. CDR3 loop: CSARTSGRARGTGELFF.